This note documents a single T cell receptor (beta chain) sequence. This specimen belongs to a study of CD8+CD57+ T cells in acquired aplastic anemia. Turning to the study itself: The mean DNA yield obtained from sorted CD4+ and CD8+ cells came to approximately 3.2 ug.

Germline CDR1 reads DFQATT; CDR2 reads SNEGSKA (reference sequence). The CDR3 contains 16 residues. V lost 0 bases and J 2 bases, leaving 16 bases between the germline ends. Genomic DNA constituted the template upon which TCR beta VDJ and CDR3 profiling was performed. TCRdb re-analysed the reads in MiXCR, keeping a single row per CDR3 protein. This table holds some 150,000 distinct CDR3 sequences, around two fifths found once. The sequenced sample consisted of sorted CD4+, CD8+, or CD8+CD57+ T cells (not recorded which) from PBMCs. The chain uses TRBV20-1 and TRBJ2-5; D is undetermined. This sequence originates from a human donor in good health, serving as a control. The DNA for the CDR3 is TGCAGTGCTAGAGAGGTTTCCGGACGGTCACAAGAGACCCAGTACTTC. This translates into CSAREVSGRSQETQYF.